This TCR beta chain was sequenced for a study of T cell responses to AZD1222 COVID-19 vaccine. The protocol was immunoSEQ multiplex PCR, while the TCRdb copy is restricted to in-frame clones and leaves out a portion. The table includes about 130,000 clones, over 90% detected once. General study results and limits: Spike-specific TCR breadth and depth grew following two AZD1222 doses. In all cases, repertoires were sampled only after the peak T cell response. Possibly, clonal diversity was underestimated; donors were largely white British and included more females.

Regarding this clone: What it binds is not known.

The CDR3 spans 15 residues. Germline assignment: CDR1 MNHEY and CDR2 SVGEGT. Trimming took off 3 bases at V and 9 bases at J, with 18 bases between the two ends. This chain uses TRBV6-2 or TRBV6-3 with TRBJ1-5; D is ambiguous. The source material was peripheral blood, sampled on day 0 of AZD1222 vaccination. This clonotype originated in an adult in good health. The CDR3 reads CASSYRPGRGAPQHF. The DNA for the CDR3 is TGTGCCAGCAGTTATCGTCCCGGACGAGGAGCGCCCCAGCATTTT.